What follows describes a single T cell receptor beta chain. What antigen it recognizes has not been identified. Qualities for individual bases were not recorded, and no much larger clone is one base off. The data are from a study of T cells in Graves' hyperthyroidism and ophthalmopathy (dated 2019 in TCRdb). For the wider study: Peripheral blood was sampled at the time of initial diagnosis, prior to any treatment. After blood sampling, hyperthyroidism patients were treated with methimazole at a starting dose of 30 mg daily, and ophthalmopathy patients were treated with high-dose intravenous methylprednisolone. TCR V-J signatures able to tell the groups apart were searched for in a discovery cohort of 100 patients, of whom over 40 had Graves' ophthalmopathy and roughly 57 had stable Graves' hyperthyroidism. The study also compared thyroid tissue and blood T-cell repertoires from about six Graves' hyperthyroidism patients. An independent validation cohort of fewer than 20 hyperthyroidism patients and some 15 patients who later progressed to ophthalmopathy tested prospective prediction of ophthalmopathy. The approximately 100 discovery patients were divided at random into training and test sets in a 7:3 ratio. The paper describes TCR Vbeta CDR3 sequencing of about 140 peripheral blood samples, made up of some 42 ophthalmopathy patients, some 76 hyperthyroidism patients and 17 progressor patients.

From V the trimming removes 0 bases and from J it removes 1 base, while the gene matches leave 2 bases of the junction unaccounted for. From cysteine to phenylalanine, the CDR3 is 16 amino acids long. Left in the record is the CDR3 DNA by itself, 48 bases read in frame from the first base. The germline V gene encodes CDR1 MRHNA and CDR2 SNTAGT. Study-level results and caveats: Blood samples also contained most of the expanded thyroid clonotypes (frequency above 0.001), which suggests that blood repertoires may reflect thyroid immune responses. No statistical method was used to fix the sample size in advance, and group allocation was not hidden from the investigators. A model built on a 13 V-J signature distinguished ophthalmopathy from stable hyperthyroidism, reaching around 90% sensitivity and 81% to 83% specificity in cross-validation and 80%/75% in testing. During validation, the model predicted progression to ophthalmopathy a median of approximately 6 months ahead of onset, with approximately 71% sensitivity and 72% to 80% specificity.

TCR beta CDR3 regions were amplified from RNA transcripts. The TCR CDR3 was subjected to a first round of RT-PCR using the HTBI primer set and the Qiagen OneStep RT-PCR kit. A second multiplex PCR round built the libraries, followed by size selection and purification. Paired-end sequencing of the libraries was performed with 100 bp reads on an Illumina HiSeq2000. Per the original workflow: Raw data were processed with SOAPnuke, discarding reads with adapters, uncalled bases, mean Phred below 15, or no exact constant-primer or identifier match. High-quality paired reads were merged with COPE v1.2.5, and unique nucleotide sequences were defined as clonotypes. MiTCR v1.1 was used to align clonotypes to the IMGT TRBV, TRBD and TRBJ reference segments. The analysis was restricted to V-J combinations with a frequency above 0.0001, which together covered just over 99% of the repertoires. The TCS score was defined as the ratio of F50 (clonal expansion) to E x V (chaos), calculated using BLOSUM62-based TCRdist between CDR3 peptides within each V-J. Welch's t-statistics and random forest reduced 500 to 650 V-J features to roughly 13, which were used in a naive Bayes classifier (R e1071). The public reads were quality trimmed at Q25 with fastp and then assembled into clones with MiXCR by TCRdb, keeping productive beta chains. Identical CDR3 protein sequences are pooled into one entry, listed with their most common genes and DNA. The V and J calls reflect TCRdb's pipeline rather than the authors' work. The sample table shows hundreds of thousands of distinct CDR3 sequences, and 14% are seen once. The ten most abundant clones make up about 9.4% of the sample.

Graves' hyperthyroidism was defined as stable when no progression to ophthalmopathy occurred over 18 months of follow-up. Hyperthyroidism patients were aged 18 to 65 years and newly diagnosed, with disease duration of less than 2 months. Exclusion was applied to patients with uncontrolled infections, other autoimmune diseases, pregnancy or lactation. Diagnoses relied on clinical symptoms, serum thyroxine and TRAb, thyroid ultrasound and orbital computed tomography. PBMCs were isolated from 7.5 to 10 ml of fresh peripheral blood by Ficoll-Paque density gradient centrifugation. Total RNA was extracted using Trizol reagent, and RNA quality was assessed on an Agilent 2100 Bioanalyzer.

The sequence was collected from a young woman with Graves' hyperthyroidism. The sequencing sample was made of blood. The chain employs TRBV6-4 and TRBJ2-3, and TRBD2 aligns with 9 junction nucleotides. The CDR3 corresponds to CASSDSTSGGTDTQYF. The nucleotides read TGTGCCAGCAGTGACTCGACTAGCGGAGGCACAGATACGCAGTATTTT.